These 23 T cell receptor beta chains share one sample of origin, sequenced in a study of blood T cell repertoires in COVID-19. Generated by immunoSEQ multiplex PCR, the TCRdb table keeps only in-frame clones and is missing some. The data show 150,000 to 200,000 clones, approximately 81% seen once. Material: peripheral blood. Receptors originate from a woman between 65 and 79 years old with COVID-19, enrolled during active disease.

V usage is TRBV19 and J usage is TRBJ1-1; 8 bases match TRBD1. CDR3 size: 13 residues. J was trimmed by 5 bases and V by 5 bases; bases with no gene match: 4. Germline-derived CDR1 and CDR2 are LNHDA and SQIVND (reference sequence). As DNA, the CDR3 is TGTGCCAGTAGTTTAACAGGGGGGACTGAAGCTTTCTTT. This sequence encodes CASSLTGGTEAFF.

The rearrangement joins TRBV13 to TRBJ2-7, with 8 nucleotides matching TRBD2. Germline V CDR1 and CDR2: PRHDT, FYEKMQ (reference sequence). V lost 5 bases, J lost 2 bases, and 11 bases stayed unmatched. The length of the CDR3 is 16 residues. The CDR3 region is CASSPPTSASPYEQYF. CDR3 in DNA: TGTGCCAGCAGCCCCCCGACTAGCGCCTCCCCCTACGAGCAGTACTTC.

The chain recombines TRBV4-2 with TRBJ1-5; D ambiguous. Trimming cost V 0 bases and J 5 bases, with 5 bases left between them. The CDR3 extends over 13 amino acids. In germline, CDR1 is LGHNA, CDR2 YNFKEQ. The CDR3 protein is CASSQDEYQPQHF. In DNA form, the CDR3 reads TGTGCCAGCAGCCAAGATGAGTATCAGCCCCAGCATTTT.

The chain joins TRBV27 to TRBJ2-5; 14 bases are shared with TRBD2. The CDR3 totals 17 residues. Germline-derived CDR1 and CDR2 are MNHEY and SMNVEV (reference sequence). With 3 bases clipped from V and 5 bases from J, the junction kept 8 bases outside the gene matches. This CDR3 is CASSLGRLAGGRETQYF. Here the CDR3 DNA reads TGTGCCAGCAGTTTGGGACGACTAGCGGGAGGGCGGGAGACCCAGTACTTC.

V gene TRBV5-1 combines with J gene TRBJ1-4, with D possibly matching TRBD1 (6 bases). The CDR3 loop spans 16 amino acids. V was cut by 3 bases and J by 8 bases, with 20 bases left in between. Looked up from germline, CDR1 is SGHRS and CDR2 is YFSETQ. The CDR3 loop is CASSSLIKGGQEKLFF. CDR3 nucleotide sequence: TGCGCCAGCAGCTCGTTAATAAAGGGGGGGCAGGAAAAACTGTTTTTT.

The rearrangement links TRBV4-1 to TRBJ2-6; D remains unclear. CDR3 size: 13 residues. Trimming took 4 bases from V and 2 from J, leaving 3 bases between them. Looked up from germline, CDR1 is MGHRA and CDR2 is YSYEKL. The CDR3 region is CASSLAGANVLTF. CDR3 nucleotides: TGCGCCAGCAGCCTAGCTGGGGCCAACGTCCTGACTTTC.

The chain couples TRBV6-6 to TRBJ1-5, with D uncertain. Germline lookup yields CDR1 MNHNY and CDR2 SVGAGI (reference sequence). This CDR3 comprises 14 residues. Trimming pared 1 base from V and 4 bases from J, leaving 8 bases between. The CDR3 DNA sequence: TGTGCCAGCAGTTACTTGGCCATGAATCAGCCCCAGCATTTT. Its translation is CASSYLAMNQPQHF.

This chain links TRBV14 with TRBJ1-1; D perhaps matches TRBD1 (5 bases). V lost 2 bases, J lost 11 bases, and 21 bases lay in between. This CDR3 contains 15 residues. In germline, CDR1 is SGHDN, CDR2 FVKESK. The CDR3 sequence: CASSQLRGEGIRAFF. The CDR3 DNA sequence: TGTGCCAGCAGCCAACTTAGGGGTGAAGGCATAAGGGCTTTCTTT.

The chain is built from TRBV6-2 or TRBV6-3 and TRBJ2-1, with D possibly TRBD1 on 6 matching bases. Trimming left V 2 bases short and J 6 bases short, with 20 bases between. Germline lookup yields CDR1 MNHEY and CDR2 SVGEGT. The CDR3 covers 17 residues. Here the CDR3 reads CASSYLLGQPSPNEQFF. The CDR3 bases are TGTGCCAGCAGTTACCTGCTTGGACAGCCCTCCCCCAATGAGCAGTTCTTC.

V and J are TRBV9 and TRBJ2-5; 8 nucleotides line up with TRBD1. The CDR3 extends over 15 amino acids. Germline V CDR1 and CDR2: SGDLS, YYNGEE. The junction had 9 bases not matched to a gene; V was cut back by 4 bases and J by 4 bases. CDR3 coding DNA: TGTGCCAGCAGCCTAAAGACAGGGGTAGTAGAGACCCAGTACTTC. This gives the protein CASSLKTGVVETQYF.

In this sample, this clone turned up once. This sequence joins TRBV19 and TRBJ1-5; TRBD1 agrees at 9 bases. Trimming at V came to 8 bases and at J to 3 bases, leaving 2 bases not matched to a gene. The CDR3 covers 13 residues. Germline CDR1 and CDR2: LNHDA and SQIVND (reference sequence). DNA of the CDR3: TGTGCCAGTCGGACAGGGGACAATCAGCCCCAGCATTTT. It codes for CASRTGDNQPQHF.

Only a few counts were recorded for this clone. The rearrangement uses TRBV15 and TRBJ1-1; D not resolved. The CDR3 spans 13 residues. V was shortened by 0 bases and J by 9 bases, with 11 bases between the two germline ends. Germline V gene sequence: CDR1 LNHNV, CDR2 YYDKDF (reference sequence). The DNA for the CDR3 is TGTGCCACCAGCAGAGATAACGGGGAGCAAGCTTTCTTT. Translating gives CATSRDNGEQAFF.

This rearrangement joins TRBV11-2 to TRBJ1-1, with D perhaps TRBD1 (6 bases). Looked up from germline, CDR1 is SGHAT and CDR2 is FQNNGV. CDR3 size: 16 residues. V lost 2 bases, J lost 0 bases, and 13 bases lay in between. CDR3: CASSLTNRVMNTEAFF. The CDR3 nucleotides are TGTGCCAGCAGCTTAACCAACAGGGTCATGAACACTGAAGCTTTCTTT.

This chain joins TRBV27 and TRBJ2-3; D perhaps matches TRBD1 (5 bases). Trimming shortened V by 10 bases and J by 2 bases, and 13 bases separated the two germline ends. CDR1 and CDR2 from the germline V gene are MNHEY and SMNVEV (reference sequence). The CDR3 extends over 13 amino acids. The CDR3 DNA sequence: TGTGCCACTACCAGGGCTTCCACAGATACGCAGTATTTT. Translating gives CATTRASTDTQYF.

The chain is built from TRBV7-6 and TRBJ2-1, with TRBD2 identical over 10 bases. The CDR3 sequence is 21 residues long. V shed 1 base, J shed 2 bases, and the junction held 17 bases outside the gene matches. Germline CDR1 reads SGHVS; CDR2 reads FNYEAQ. CDR3 sequence (DNA): TGTGCCAGCAGCTTAGTATTTAGGTCTAGCGGGAGCCCCGGGACCTACAATGAGCAGTTCTTC. It codes for CASSLVFRSSGSPGTYNEQFF. The variable domain in full, with the rest retrieved from reference TRBV7-6 and TRBJ2-1, is GAGVSQSPRYKVTKRGQDVALRCDPISGHVSLYWYRQALGQGPEFLTYFNYEAQQDKSGLPNDRFSAERPEGSISTLTIQRTEQRDSAMYRCASSLVFRSSGSPGTYNEQFFGPGTRLTVL.

The chain combines TRBV15 with TRBJ1-2; D is perhaps TRBD1 (6 bases). Germline CDR1 LNHNV, CDR2 YYDKDF (reference sequence). Deletions cut 1 base from V and 8 bases from J, with 17 bases between. The CDR3 has 15 amino acids. The CDR3 spells CATSRVQGPGSGYTF. The CDR3 nucleotides are TGTGCCACCAGCAGAGTTCAGGGGCCCGGTTCCGGCTACACCTTC.

This clone has a single count. V and J are TRBV27 and TRBJ1-5; D unclear. Looked up from germline, CDR1 is MNHEY and CDR2 is SMNVEV (reference sequence). The CDR3 has 14 residues. Deletions cut 5 bases from V and 2 bases from J, with 10 bases between. The CDR3 sequence is CASSLLEGNQPQHF. CDR3 nucleotide sequence: TGTGCCAGCAGTCTCTTAGAGGGCAATCAGCCCCAGCATTTT.

V usage is TRBV27 and J usage is TRBJ1-5; 8 bases are a match to TRBD1. The germline gives CDR1 MNHEY, CDR2 SMNVEV (reference sequence). The CDR3 runs to 18 residues. CDR3 region: CATAIEQGGHYSNQPQHF. CDR3 coding DNA: TGTGCAACAGCAATCGAACAGGGGGGACACTATAGCAATCAGCCCCAGCATTTT.

CDR3 amino acids: CASSVTGTQNTGELFF. CDR3 in DNA: TGTGCCAGCAGCGTAACCGGGACACAGAACACCGGGGAGCTGTTTTTT. J is TRBJ2-2 and V is TRBV7-2; tentative D call: TRBD1 (6 bases). The germline CDR1 and CDR2 sequences are SGHTA and FQGNSA. V lost 5 bases and J lost 1, with 14 bases in between. The CDR3 spans 16 residues.

V gene TRBV3-1 (or the pseudogene TRBV3-2) combines with J gene TRBJ2-7, with 8 positions matching TRBD2. This CDR3 is built from 14 residues. Trimming took 4 bases from V and 7 from J; bases not matched to a gene: 9. The V gene's germline CDR1 is LGHDT and CDR2 YNNKEL (reference sequence). This CDR3 reads CASSRRGAEGEQYV. CDR3 nucleotides: TGTGCCAGCAGCCGGCGGGGGGCCGAGGGGGAGCAGTACGTC.

The chain recombines TRBV28 with TRBJ2-3, with 7 bases that match TRBD1. Germline CDR1 reads MDHEN; CDR2 reads SYDVKM. V gave up 3 bases and J gave up 5 bases; unmatched junction bases: 8. This CDR3 is 15 amino acids long. The CDR3 DNA reads as TGTGCCAGCAGTTTCCCAAGGGGGCTGAAAGATACGCAGTATTTT. Encoded protein: CASSFPRGLKDTQYF.

The chain links TRBV24-1 to TRBJ2-2; unclear D gene. Germline lookup yields CDR1 KGHDR and CDR2 SFDVKD. The CDR3 has 12 residues. Trimming removed 6 bases at V and 1 base at J, with 2 bases between. CDR3 nucleotides: TGTGCCACCAGTCAGAACACCGGGGAGCTGTTTTTT. Its protein product is CATSQNTGELFF.

The chain uses TRBV7-2 and TRBJ1-2; 7 positions agree with TRBD1. The J segment lost 8 bases and the V segment lost 2 bases, leaving 8 bases of the junction unmatched. CDR3 length equals 14 residues. CDR1 and CDR2 from the germline V gene are SGHTA and FQGNSA. This CDR3 is CASSLIRDSLGYTF. The DNA for the CDR3 is TGTGCCAGCAGCTTAATCCGGGACAGCCTAGGCTACACCTTC.